The present entry profiles one T cell receptor (beta chain) with its context. The data belong to a study of CXCR3-negative and CXCR3-positive naive CD8 T cells. The study made its TRB cDNA libraries by 5' RACE, adding UMI labels. One entry per CDR3 protein, without DNA, is what TCRdb gives after re-calling the 5' RACE reads. The sample has over 100,000 distinct CDR3 sequences; the top ten hold 0.29%. This CDR3 has 14 amino acids. Germline V gene lookup returns CDR1 MNHEY and CDR2 SMNVEV (reference sequence). This chain uses TRBV27 with TRBJ1-1. The TCR was taken from a human donor in good health. Some clones in this sample may be carry-over from other donors' samples. Sequencing was carried out using naive CXCR3- CD8+ T cells from blood. Subset given: CD45RO-CCR7+CD27+CD95- naive CD8+ T cells lacking CXCR3 (TNR3-). CDR3 residues: CASSFGTMNTEAFF.